The 19 T cell receptor beta chains below were found in one sample sequenced in a study of early T cells in non-severe SARS-CoV-2 infection. From the 5' RACE reads, TCRdb called clonotypes with MiXCR, one entry per CDR3 protein. The sample contains roughly 93,000 distinct CDR3 sequences, approximately 10% of which appear only once. Sequencing used whole blood. The origin of the receptors is an adult who was a healthcare worker with PCR-confirmed SARS-CoV-2 infection or an uninfected control (not recorded which).

This clonotype was counted at least ten times. The chain couples TRBV7-2 to TRBJ1-6; D unresolved. The CDR3 spans 13 residues. V lost 5 bases, J lost 11 bases, and 13 bases lay in between. Looked up from germline, CDR1 is SGHTA and CDR2 is FQGNSA. The CDR3 loop is CASSGSPETPLHF. The CDR3 DNA follows: TGTGCCAGCAGCGGTTCCCCTGAGACACCCCTCCACTTT.

Only a few counts were recorded for this clonotype. This rearrangement joins TRBV5-4 to TRBJ1-2; D is uncertain. The CDR3 extends over 13 amino acids. From germline, CDR1 is SGHNT and CDR2 YYREEE (reference sequence). V gave up 0 bases and J gave up 4 bases, with 7 bases separating them. As DNA, the CDR3 is TGTGCCAGCAGCTTGGACAGCTCCTATGGCTACACCTTC. The encoded protein is CASSLDSSYGYTF. The variable domain in full, with the rest retrieved from reference TRBV5-4 and TRBJ1-2, is ETGVTQSPTHLIKTRGQQVTLRCSSQSGHNTVSWYQQALGQGPQFIFQYYREEENGRGNFPPRFSGLQFPNYSSELNVNALELDDSALYLCASSLDSSYGYTFGSGTRLTVV.

This clonotype was observed a handful of times. This chain joins TRBV5-1 and TRBJ2-7, with 8 nucleotides matching TRBD1. CDR1 and CDR2 from the germline V gene are SGHRS and YFSETQ. Losses at the gene ends were 2 bases for V and 6 bases for J; bases not matched to a gene: 16. The CDR3 is 17 residues long. The CDR3 is CASSFSLRATGAGEQYF. The CDR3 DNA is TGCGCCAGCAGCTTCTCACTCCGGGCGACAGGGGCAGGCGAGCAGTACTTC.

This clonotype was counted only a few times. The chain combines TRBV7-2 with TRBJ2-1, with 12 bases matching TRBD2. The CDR3 length is 15 residues. Losses at the gene ends were 2 bases for V and 8 bases for J; bases not matched to a gene: 4. In germline, CDR1 is SGHTA, CDR2 FQGNSA. The CDR3 spells CASSLTSGRPHEQFF. In DNA form, the CDR3 reads TGTGCCAGCAGCTTAACTAGCGGGAGGCCCCATGAGCAGTTCTTC.

This clonotype was observed many times. This chain connects TRBV18 to TRBJ1-1; D may be TRBD1 (6 bases). This CDR3 has 12 amino acids. From germline, CDR1 is KGHSH and CDR2 LQKENI. Trimming left V 6 bases short and J 7 bases short, with 12 bases between. The CDR3 DNA is TGTGCCAGCTCCCCTGACAGGTTTGAAGCTTTCTTT. Protein sequence: CASSPDRFEAFF.

This clonotype was seen at least ten times. Here the CDR3 DNA reads TGTGCCAGCAGCTCGGACCAGGGTGGTAATTCACCCCTCCACTTT. The encoded protein is CASSSDQGGNSPLHF. V usage is TRBV7-9 and J usage is TRBJ1-6, with D tentatively TRBD1 (5 bases). The germline CDR1 and CDR2 sequences are SEHNR and FQNEAQ (reference sequence). The CDR3 sequence is 15 residues long. V lost 4 bases, J lost 6 bases, and 13 bases lay in between.

At least ten counts were recorded for this clonotype. J is TRBJ2-1 and V is TRBV7-2; D remains unclear. Germline lookup yields CDR1 SGHTA and CDR2 FQGNSA. The CDR3 spans 14 residues. The V and J ends lost 5 bases and 4 bases respectively, with 12 bases between them. CDR3 region: CASSPERSYNEQFF. The DNA of the CDR3 is TGTGCCAGCAGCCCCGAGAGGAGTTACAATGAGCAGTTCTTC. The full variable domain, completed using reference TRBV7-2 and TRBJ2-1, is GAGVSQSPSNKVTEKGKDVELRCDPISGHTALYWYRQSLGQGLEFLIYFQGNSAPDKSGLPSDRFSAERTGGSVSTLTIQRTQQEDSAVYLCASSPERSYNEQFFGPGTRLTVL.

This clonotype appeared many times. CDR3: CASSLDFRRTDTQYF. The CDR3 DNA is TGTGCCAGCAGCCTGGACTTCCGAAGAACAGATACGCAGTATTTT. The V gene is TRBV5-6, the J gene TRBJ2-3; D is perhaps TRBD2 (5 bases). Germline CDR1 SGHDT, CDR2 YYEEEE. This CDR3 spans 15 amino acids. V was shortened by 4 bases and J by 3 bases, with 15 bases between the two germline ends.

This clonotype was detected ten times or more. The chain recombines TRBV7-8 with TRBJ2-2, with 10 positions matching TRBD2. The CDR3 consists of 16 residues. Germline V gives CDR1 SGHVS, CDR2 FQNEAQ. V dropped 4 bases and J dropped 9; count of bases not matched to a gene: 11. CDR3 region: CASSSSGTSVVRELFF. In DNA, the CDR3 is TGTGCCAGCAGCTCGTCTGGGACTAGCGTTGTTAGGGAGCTGTTTTTT.

This clonotype was counted many times. The chain employs TRBV10-3 and TRBJ1-4; 7 bases are shared with TRBD1. V shed 0 bases and J 8 bases; nucleotides not matched to a gene: 6. CDR3 length: 15 amino acids. Per the germline V gene, CDR1 is ENHRY and CDR2 is SYGVKD. The CDR3 loop is CAISESDRAMEKLFF. Here the CDR3 DNA reads TGTGCCATCAGTGAGTCAGACAGGGCCATGGAAAAACTGTTTTTT.

The chain links TRBV20-1 to TRBJ1-4; 7 positions agree with TRBD1. The germline CDR1 and CDR2 sequences are DFQATT and SNEGSKA (reference sequence). The CDR3 contains 14 residues. V lost 5 bases, J lost 1 base, and 4 bases stayed unmatched. The CDR3 nucleotides read TGCAGTGCTTTAACAGGGGTAACTAATGAAAAACTGTTTTTT. Encoded protein: CSALTGVTNEKLFF.

The chain is built from TRBV5-5 and TRBJ2-3, with 7 bases lining up with TRBD2. This CDR3 is 16 amino acids long. Trimming at V came to 4 bases and at J to 1 base, leaving 9 bases not matched to a gene. Germline CDR1 SGHKS, CDR2 YYEKEE (reference sequence). CDR3 coding DNA: TGTGCCAGCAGCCTCACTAGCGTATTAGGCACAGATACGCAGTATTTT. Its translation is CASSLTSVLGTDTQYF.

This clonotype has a count of ten or more. This sequence joins TRBV11-2 and TRBJ1-6, with a tentative D call TRBD1 (6 bases). The CDR3 contains 14 residues. V was shortened by 5 bases and J by 18 bases, with 23 bases between the two germline ends. The germline V gene has CDR1 SGHAT and CDR2 FQNNGV. The CDR3 sequence is CASSPLRDNDKPHF. The CDR3 DNA reads TGTGCCAGCAGCCCACTCCGGGACAACGACAAGCCCCACTTT. Combining the CDR3 with reference TRBV11-2 and TRBJ1-6 gives the whole variable domain EAGVAQSPRYKIIEKRQSVAFWCNPISGHATLYWYQQILGQGPKLLIQFQNNGVVDDSQLPKDRFSAERLKGVDSTLKIQPAKLEDSAVYLCASSPLRDNDKPHFGNGTRLTVT.

CDR3 in amino acids: CASSRGQGGTEAFF. The CDR3 region has the DNA TGTGCCAGCAGCCGCGGACAGGGAGGAACTGAAGCTTTCTTT. J is TRBJ1-1 and V is TRBV7-9, with 8 nucleotides matching TRBD1. Germline CDR1 reads SEHNR; CDR2 reads FQNEAQ (reference sequence). The CDR3 is 14 residues long. V lost 5 bases, J lost 5 bases, and 7 bases stayed unmatched. Combining the CDR3 with reference TRBV7-9 and TRBJ1-1 gives the whole variable domain DTGVSQNPRHKITKRGQNVTFRCDPISEHNRLYWYRQTLGQGPEFLTYFQNEAQLEKSRLLSDRFSAERPKGSFSTLEIQRTEQGDSAMYLCASSRGQGGTEAFFGQGTRLTVV.

This clonotype was counted a few times. CDR3 nucleotide sequence: TGCAGCGTTGCCGAGGATGTGAACTATGGCTACACCTTC. It is translated as CSVAEDVNYGYTF. The V gene is TRBV29-1, the J gene TRBJ1-2; D unclear. Trimming left V 4 bases short and J 2 bases short, with 11 bases between. CDR3 length: 13 amino acids. Germline CDR1 is SQVTM and CDR2 is ANQGSEA.

The V gene is TRBV7-7, the J gene TRBJ2-1, with TRBD1 matching over 7 bases. There are 15 residues in the CDR3. J lost 0 bases, V lost 5 bases, and 4 bases had no gene match. CDR1 is SSHAT, CDR2 FNYEAQ, per germline (reference sequence). The CDR3 is CASSQGDTSYNEQFF. The DNA for the CDR3 is TGTGCCAGCAGCCAGGGGGACACCTCCTACAATGAGCAGTTCTTC. Using reference TRBV7-7 and TRBJ2-1 for the parts outside the CDR3, the full variable domain is GAGVSQSPRYKVTKRGQDVTLRCDPISSHATLYWYQQALGQGPEFLTYFNYEAQPDKSGLPSDRFSAERPEGSISTLTIQRTEQRDSAMYRCASSQGDTSYNEQFFGPGTRLTVL.

With regard to this clonotype: A much larger clone lies a single base off, so this may be a read error. The chain's CDR3 is CASSGTRDRVFDEQFF. In DNA, the CDR3 is TGTGCCAGCAGCGGCACCAGGGACAGGGTCTTCGATGAGCAGTTCTTC. The chain carries TRBV28 and TRBJ2-1; 9 bases are a match to TRBD1. The CDR3 has 16 residues. With 6 bases clipped from V and 8 bases from J, the junction kept 14 bases outside the gene matches. CDR1 and CDR2 (germline): MDHEN, SYDVKM.

In its sample, this clonotype was seen many times. V and J are TRBV30 and TRBJ2-5; 8 bases map to TRBD1. Unmatched junction bases numbered 5, after V lost 3 bases and J lost 5 bases. The CDR3 has 13 residues. CDR1 and CDR2 from the germline V gene are GTSNPN and SVGIG (reference sequence). The CDR3 region is CAWRDRVHETQYF. CDR3 sequence (DNA): TGTGCCTGGAGGGACAGGGTGCACGAGACCCAGTACTTC.

This clonotype was found a few times. The final CDR3 position lacks the conserved phenylalanine or tryptophan, pointing to a likely read error. It is unclear where the CDR3 begins or ends on the DNA, so no DNA is shown, and the CDR3 is as TCRdb lists it. This rearrangement joins TRBV14 to TRBJ2-1. A total of 11 residues make up the CDR3, ends included. The germline V gene encodes CDR1 SGHDN and CDR2 FVKESK. The CDR3 sequence: CASSQGGRAFI.